Listed below are T cell receptor beta chains from one sample, sequenced in a study of CD4 T cells in relation to SARS-CoV-2 and coronaviruses. TCRdb keeps only in-frame clones here, not all; method: immunoSEQ multiplex PCR. Of 9,500 to 12,000 clones in the sample, about 81% are singletons; the top ten hold 17%. These receptors have no known antigen. The sequenced material came from CD4+ T cells from PBMCs, cultured in vitro. Every receptor here comes from a human donor in good health. Each CDR3 is given with its conserved first and last residue. Each record gives: V gene, J gene, CDR3 length, CDR3 protein.

>TRBV14|TRBJ2-7|17
CASSHLDPQGSSYEQYF
>TRBV10-1|TRBJ2-3|13
CASSLGSTDTQYF
>TRBV6-2/TRBV6-3|TRBJ2-2|15
CASSAWDPATGELFF
>TRBV30|TRBJ2-2|13
CAWMGARTGELFF
>TRBV19|TRBJ1-5|15
CASTPTDKGNQPQHF
>TRBV25-1|TRBJ1-4|12
CASSEFSEKLFF
>TRBV19|TRBJ2-2|19
CASSIPAGLAGGPPGELFF
>TRBV6-1|TRBJ1-1|15
CASSELGQGSPEAFF
>TRBV5-1|TRBJ1-1|13
CASSPPVRTEAFF
>TRBV29-1|TRBJ1-2|13
CSVETGLNYGYTF
>TRBV7-6|TRBJ1-1|13
CASSLEGGAEAFF
>TRBV7-2|TRBJ2-7|15
CASSFRSGGTYEQYF
>TRBV6-6|TRBJ1-3|13
CASGGDSGNTIYF
>TRBV11-2|TRBJ1-1|14
CASSLAQGYTEAFF
>TRBV19|TRBJ1-3|16
CASTQGQPGAGNTIYF
>TRBV6-5|TRBJ2-4|15
CASSYSDAGEGIQYF
>TRBV27|TRBJ2-5|15
CASRRTSLGGETQYF
>TRBV3-1/TRBV3-2|TRBJ2-5|11
CASSQQETQYF
>TRBV27|TRBJ2-1|15
CASSWTSGRYNEQFF
>TRBV6-2/TRBV6-3|TRBJ2-7|13
CASSYSGQGQQYF
>TRBV30|TRBJ1-3|11
CAWERENTIYF
>TRBV6-1|TRBJ1-2|14
CASSPPGEAYGYTF
>TRBV2|TRBJ1-2|13
CASNRSPTYGYTF
>TRBV27|TRBJ2-7|15
CASSIRTSGSYEQYF
>TRBV11-2|TRBJ2-5|12
CASGGEGETQYF
>TRBV5-4|TRBJ1-2|17
CASSSAGTGTGVYGYTF
>TRBV11-3|TRBJ2-3|14
CASSLGTLTDTQYF
>TRBV18|TRBJ2-4|13
CASSPPSVNIQYF
>TRBV2|TRBJ1-4|15
CATQQGMNTNEKLFF
>TRBV5-1|TRBJ2-7|16
CASSLWDIRNSYEQYF
>TRBV11-1|TRBJ2-1|16
CASSLWTAVNYNEQFF
>TRBV3-1/TRBV3-2|TRBJ2-7|13
CASSQVSRERQYF
>TRBV2|TRBJ1-6|15
CASSEGDLRVTPLHF
>TRBV5-4|TRBJ2-5|19
CASSPTFVSSGAVQETQYF
>TRBV10-1|TRBJ2-1|15
CASSESGGSYNEQFF
>TRBV11-2|TRBJ1-2|12
CASSFRGESYTF
>TRBV11-3|TRBJ2-1|14
CASSPGALAEEQFF
>TRBV4-2|TRBJ1-2|15
CASSQDLSSAYGYTF
>TRBV5-1|TRBJ2-5|13
CASSGAGGETQYF
>TRBV28|TRBJ2-7|13
CASRVGGSYEQYF
>TRBV11-2|TRBJ2-3|18
CASRLLAGGYRNTDTQYF
>TRBV6-2/TRBV6-3|TRBJ1-2|17
CASSSGQGGYADYGYTF
>TRBV6-5|TRBJ1-5|15
CASSRNDRANQPQHF
>TRBV6-2/TRBV6-3|TRBJ2-5|15
CASSYLSVDQETQYF
>TRBV4-3|TRBJ2-1|15
CASSLGTASYNEQFF
>TRBV27|TRBJ1-3|15
CASSLSGRGENTIYF
>TRBV5-4|TRBJ1-6|14
CASSRDSYNSPLHF
>TRBV2|TRBJ1-2|12
CASKIRDYGYTF
>TRBV5-4|TRBJ2-1|16
CASSLGLAGGYNEQFF
>TRBV7-8|TRBJ2-5|14
CATGGHRGQETQYF
>TRBV6-6|TRBJ1-4|16
CASTYPGQATNEKLFF
>TRBV5-1|TRBJ2-7|13
CASSGQGPYEQYF
>TRBV7-9|TRBJ2-3|13
CASRPMGTDTQYF
>TRBV6-2/TRBV6-3|TRBJ1-2|13
CASSYRGVYGYTF
>TRBV12-3/TRBV12-4|TRBJ2-7|12
CASSMRSYEQYF